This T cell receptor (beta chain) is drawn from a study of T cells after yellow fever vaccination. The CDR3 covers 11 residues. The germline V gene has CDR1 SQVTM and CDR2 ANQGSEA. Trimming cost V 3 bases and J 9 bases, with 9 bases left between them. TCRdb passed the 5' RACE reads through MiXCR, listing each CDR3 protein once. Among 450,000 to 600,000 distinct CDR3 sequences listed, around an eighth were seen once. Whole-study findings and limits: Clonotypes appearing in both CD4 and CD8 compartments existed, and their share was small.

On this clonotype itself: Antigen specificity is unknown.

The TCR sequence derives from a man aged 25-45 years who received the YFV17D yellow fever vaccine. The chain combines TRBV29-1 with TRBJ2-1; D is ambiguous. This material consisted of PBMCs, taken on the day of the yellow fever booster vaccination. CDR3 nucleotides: TGCAGCGTTGACCCAGTGGGTGAGCAGTTCTTC. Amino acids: CSVDPVGEQFF.